Described below is a single T cell receptor beta chain sequence and its context. The antigen remains undetermined. Scientists ran DNA taken from cultured CD4+ T cells through the Oncomine TCR Beta short-read assay for sequencing. A single record per CDR3 protein comes from TCRdb applying MiXCR to the PCR reads. The sample consists of tens of thousands of distinct CDR3 sequences, under 75% of them appearing once. Treatment defined: approximately 9-day PBMC culture with coronavirus spike peptide pools or control peptides (ViraFEST assay). The data were taken from a study of vaccination and CD4 T cells after COVID-19. As for the study in general: Some control cultures received a CEFX pool, which served as the positive control. Others received an HIV-1 Nef pool or no peptide. Study results and limitations: A relatively small number of convalescent patients were studied, and no early post-infection timepoints were included. SARS-CoV-2-reactive clonotype medians increased from around 20 to 38, not significantly.

The V gene end was trimmed by 4 bases and the J gene end by 3 bases; junction bases not matched to a gene: 6. CDR3 size: 16 residues. Germline-derived CDR1 and CDR2 are SGHRS and YFSETQ. This TCR came from a human donor who had recovered from COVID-19. The material sequenced was CD4+ T cells from blood, cultured in vitro. The chain joins TRBV5-1 to TRBJ1-6; 8 nucleotides align to TRBD1. CDR3 nucleotides: TGCGCCAGCAGCGTAACCGGGACAGGCTATAATTCACCCCTCCACTTT. Translating it yields CASSVTGTGYNSPLHF.